This TCR beta chain stems from a study of blood T cell repertoires in COVID-19. Study in general: The cDNA or gDNA used as material had been derived from T cells, B-cell-depleted T cells, or PBMCs.

Germline CDR1 and CDR2: MDHEN and SYDVKM. V dropped 5 bases and J dropped 9 bases, with 17 bases sitting between them. The CDR3 is 14 residues long. This clone was observed a few times. The data were produced by immunoSEQ multiplex PCR, yet TCRdb's version contains in-frame clones alone and is incomplete. The table lists approximately 160,000 clones, 84% of them singletons, with roughly 8% in the top ten. Participants, about 18 to 95 years old, spanned fewer than 25 US areas. Sequenced material: PBMCs or T cells enriched from blood (not recorded which). This chain connects TRBV28 to TRBJ1-5; possibly TRBD1 for D (5 bases). The source is a woman aged 45-65 years who had recovered from COVID-19. Written as DNA, the CDR3 is TGTGCCAGCAGTCACGGGACTACTCCTACGCCCCAGCATTTT. Amino acid sequence: CASSHGTTPTPQHF.